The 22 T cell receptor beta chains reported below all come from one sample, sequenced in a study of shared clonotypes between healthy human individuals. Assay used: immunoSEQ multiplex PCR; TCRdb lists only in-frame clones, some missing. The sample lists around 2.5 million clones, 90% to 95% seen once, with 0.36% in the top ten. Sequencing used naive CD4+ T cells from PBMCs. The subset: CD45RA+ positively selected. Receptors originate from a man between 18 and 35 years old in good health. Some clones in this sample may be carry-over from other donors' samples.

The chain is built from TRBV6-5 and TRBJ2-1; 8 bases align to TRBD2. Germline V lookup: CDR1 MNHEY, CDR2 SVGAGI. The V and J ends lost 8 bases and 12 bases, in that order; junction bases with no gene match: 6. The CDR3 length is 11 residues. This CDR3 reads CASVLGTRQFF. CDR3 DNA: TGTGCCAGCGTTCTGGGGACTAGGCAGTTCTTC.

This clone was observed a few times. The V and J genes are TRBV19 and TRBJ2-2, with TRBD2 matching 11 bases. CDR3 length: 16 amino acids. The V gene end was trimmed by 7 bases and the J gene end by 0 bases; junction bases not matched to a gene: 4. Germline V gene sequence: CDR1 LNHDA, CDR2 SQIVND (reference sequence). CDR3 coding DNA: TGTGCCAGTACCAGACTAGCGGGGACGAACACCGGGGAGCTGTTTTTT. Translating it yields CASTRLAGTNTGELFF.

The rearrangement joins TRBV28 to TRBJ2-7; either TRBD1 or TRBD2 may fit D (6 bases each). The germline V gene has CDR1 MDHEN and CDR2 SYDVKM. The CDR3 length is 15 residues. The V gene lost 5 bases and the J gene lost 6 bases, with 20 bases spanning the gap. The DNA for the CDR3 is TGTGCCAGCAGTCCTAGGGGGGCAGGGCCTGTCGAGCAGTACTTC. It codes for CASSPRGAGPVEQYF.

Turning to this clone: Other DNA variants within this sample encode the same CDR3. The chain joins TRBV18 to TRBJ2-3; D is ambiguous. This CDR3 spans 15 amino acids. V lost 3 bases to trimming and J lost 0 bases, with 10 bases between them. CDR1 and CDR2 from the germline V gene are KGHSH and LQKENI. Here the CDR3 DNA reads TGTGCCAGCTCACCCGCCAGAGGAAGCACAGATACGCAGTATTTT. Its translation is CASSPARGSTDTQYF.

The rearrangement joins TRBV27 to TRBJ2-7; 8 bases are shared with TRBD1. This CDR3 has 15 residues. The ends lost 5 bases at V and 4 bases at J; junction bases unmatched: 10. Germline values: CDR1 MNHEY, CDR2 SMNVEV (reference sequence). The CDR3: CASSTRRQGWYEQYF. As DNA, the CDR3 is TGTGCCAGCAGTACGCGCCGACAGGGGTGGTACGAGCAGTACTTC.

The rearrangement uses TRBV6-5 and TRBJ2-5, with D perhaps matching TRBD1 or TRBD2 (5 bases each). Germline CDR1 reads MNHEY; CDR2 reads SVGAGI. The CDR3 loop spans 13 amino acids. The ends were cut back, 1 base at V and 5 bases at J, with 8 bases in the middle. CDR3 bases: TGTGCCAGCAGTTACTTCTGGGGGGAGACCCAGTACTTC. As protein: CASSYFWGETQYF.

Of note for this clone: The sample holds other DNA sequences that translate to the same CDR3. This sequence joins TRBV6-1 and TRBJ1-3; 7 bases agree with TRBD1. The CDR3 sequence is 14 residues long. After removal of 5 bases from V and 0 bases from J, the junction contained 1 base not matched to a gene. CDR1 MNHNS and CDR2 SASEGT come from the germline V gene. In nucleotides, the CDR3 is TGTGCCAGCAGTCGGACAGGCTCTGGAAACACCATATATTTT. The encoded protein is CASSRTGSGNTIYF.

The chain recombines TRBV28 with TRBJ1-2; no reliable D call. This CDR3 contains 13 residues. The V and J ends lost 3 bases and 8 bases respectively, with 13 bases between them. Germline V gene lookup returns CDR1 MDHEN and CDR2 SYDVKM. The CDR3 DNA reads TGTGCCAGCAGTTTCATCGAGACCCGGGGCTACACCTTC. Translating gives CASSFIETRGYTF.

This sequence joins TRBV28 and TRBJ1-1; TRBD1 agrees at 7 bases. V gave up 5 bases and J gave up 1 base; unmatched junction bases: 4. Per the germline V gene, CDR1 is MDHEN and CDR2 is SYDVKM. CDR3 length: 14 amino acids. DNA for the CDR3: TGTGCCAGCAGTGCAGGGGGGTCGAACACTGAAGCTTTCTTT. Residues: CASSAGGSNTEAFF.

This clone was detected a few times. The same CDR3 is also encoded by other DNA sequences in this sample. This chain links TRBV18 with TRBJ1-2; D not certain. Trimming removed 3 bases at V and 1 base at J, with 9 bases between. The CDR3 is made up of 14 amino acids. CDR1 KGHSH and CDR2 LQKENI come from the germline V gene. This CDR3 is CASSPGRINYGYTF. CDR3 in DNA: TGTGCCAGCTCACCCGGACGGATTAACTATGGCTACACCTTC. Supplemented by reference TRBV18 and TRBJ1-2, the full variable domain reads NAGVMQNPRHLVRRRGQEARLRCSPMKGHSHVYWYRQLPEEGLKFMVYLQKENIIDESGMPKERFSAEFPKEGPSILRIQQVVRGDSAAYFCASSPGRINYGYTFGSGTRLTVV.

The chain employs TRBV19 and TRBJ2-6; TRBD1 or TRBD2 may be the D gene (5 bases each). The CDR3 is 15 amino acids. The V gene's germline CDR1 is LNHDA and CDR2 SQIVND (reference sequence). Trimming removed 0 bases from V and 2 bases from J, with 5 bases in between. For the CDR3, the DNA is TGTGCCAGTAGTATAGAGGGGGCTGGGGCCAACGTCCTGACTTTC. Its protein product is CASSIEGAGANVLTF.

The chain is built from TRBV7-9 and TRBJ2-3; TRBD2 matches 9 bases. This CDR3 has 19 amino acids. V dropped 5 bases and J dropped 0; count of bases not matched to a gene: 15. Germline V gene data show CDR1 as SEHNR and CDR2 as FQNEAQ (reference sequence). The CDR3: CASSPPPGLAATSTDTQYF. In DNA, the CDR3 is TGTGCCAGCAGCCCCCCGCCGGGACTAGCAGCCACTAGCACAGATACGCAGTATTTT. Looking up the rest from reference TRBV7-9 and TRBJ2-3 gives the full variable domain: DTGVSQNPRHKITKRGQNVTFRCDPISEHNRLYWYRQTLGQGPEFLTYFQNEAQLEKSRLLSDRFSAERPKGSFSTLEIQRTEQGDSAMYLCASSPPPGLAATSTDTQYFGPGTRLTVL.

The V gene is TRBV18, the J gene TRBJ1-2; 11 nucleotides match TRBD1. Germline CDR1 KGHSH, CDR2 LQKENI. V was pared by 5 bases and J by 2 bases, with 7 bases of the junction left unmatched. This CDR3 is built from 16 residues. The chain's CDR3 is CASSSRTGGDNYGYTF. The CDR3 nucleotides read TGTGCCAGCTCATCCCGGACAGGGGGCGACAACTATGGCTACACCTTC.

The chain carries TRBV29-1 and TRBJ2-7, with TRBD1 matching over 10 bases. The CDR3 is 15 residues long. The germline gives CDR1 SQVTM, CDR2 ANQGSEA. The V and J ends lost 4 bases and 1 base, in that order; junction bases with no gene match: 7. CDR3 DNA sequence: TGCAGCGTTGCCCGGGACAGGGGAATATCCTACGAGCAGTACTTC. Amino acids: CSVARDRGISYEQYF.

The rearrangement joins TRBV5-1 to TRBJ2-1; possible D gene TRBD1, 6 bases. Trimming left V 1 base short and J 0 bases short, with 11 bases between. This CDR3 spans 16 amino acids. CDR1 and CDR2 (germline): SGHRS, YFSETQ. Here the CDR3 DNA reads TGCGCCAGCAGCTTGCTTCAGGGGAGCTCCTACAATGAGCAGTTCTTC. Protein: CASSLLQGSSYNEQFF.

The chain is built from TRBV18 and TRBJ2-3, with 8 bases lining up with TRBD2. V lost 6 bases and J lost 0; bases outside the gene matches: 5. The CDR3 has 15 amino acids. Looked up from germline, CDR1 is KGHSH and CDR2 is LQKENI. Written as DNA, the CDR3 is TGTGCCAGCTCGCCGGGAGGGTCTAGCACAGATACGCAGTATTTT. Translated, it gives CASSPGGSSTDTQYF. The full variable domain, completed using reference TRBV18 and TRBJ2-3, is NAGVMQNPRHLVRRRGQEARLRCSPMKGHSHVYWYRQLPEEGLKFMVYLQKENIIDESGMPKERFSAEFPKEGPSILRIQQVVRGDSAAYFCASSPGGSSTDTQYFGPGTRLTVL.

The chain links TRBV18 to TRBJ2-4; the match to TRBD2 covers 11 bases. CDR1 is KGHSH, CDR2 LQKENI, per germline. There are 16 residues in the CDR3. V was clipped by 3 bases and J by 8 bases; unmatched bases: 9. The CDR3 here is CASSPFLAGGRDIQYF. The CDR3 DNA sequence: TGTGCCAGCTCACCCTTCCTAGCGGGAGGTAGGGACATTCAGTACTTC.

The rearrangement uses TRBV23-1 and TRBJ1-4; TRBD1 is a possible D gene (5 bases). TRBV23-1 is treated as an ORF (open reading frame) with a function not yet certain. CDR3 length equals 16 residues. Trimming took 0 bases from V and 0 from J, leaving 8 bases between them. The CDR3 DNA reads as TGCGCCAGCAGTCAATCTGAAGGGGCAACTAATGAAAAACTGTTTTTT. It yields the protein CASSQSEGATNEKLFF.

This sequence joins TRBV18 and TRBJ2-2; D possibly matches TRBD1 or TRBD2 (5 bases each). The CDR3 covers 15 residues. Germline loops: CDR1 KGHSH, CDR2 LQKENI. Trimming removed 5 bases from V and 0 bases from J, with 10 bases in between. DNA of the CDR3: TGTGCCAGCTCAACAGGACTCGCGAACACCGGGGAGCTGTTTTTT. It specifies CASSTGLANTGELFF.

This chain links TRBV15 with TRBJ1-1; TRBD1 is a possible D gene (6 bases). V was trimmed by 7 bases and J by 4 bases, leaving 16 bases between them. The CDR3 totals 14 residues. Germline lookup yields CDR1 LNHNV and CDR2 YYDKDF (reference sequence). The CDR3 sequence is CATTPEGGSTEAFF. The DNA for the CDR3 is TGTGCCACCACTCCCGAGGGGGGATCCACTGAAGCTTTCTTT.

CDR3 region: CASSLTGRDYGYTF. The CDR3 nucleotides read TGTGCCAGCAGCTTGACAGGGCGTGACTATGGCTACACCTTC. V is TRBV28 and J is TRBJ1-2; 7 bases are shared with TRBD1. Looked up from germline, CDR1 is MDHEN and CDR2 is SYDVKM. V dropped 6 bases and J dropped 3; count of bases not matched to a gene: 7. CDR3 length: 14 amino acids.

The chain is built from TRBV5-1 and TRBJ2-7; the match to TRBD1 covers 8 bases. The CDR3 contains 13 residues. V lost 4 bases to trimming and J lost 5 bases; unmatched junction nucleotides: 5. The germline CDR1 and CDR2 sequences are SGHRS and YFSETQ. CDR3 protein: CASSQNRGNEQYF. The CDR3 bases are TGCGCCAGCAGCCAAAACAGGGGGAACGAGCAGTACTTC. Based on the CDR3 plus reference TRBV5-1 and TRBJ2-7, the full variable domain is KAGVTQTPRYLIKTRGQQVTLSCSPISGHRSVSWYQQTPGQGLQFLFEYFSETQRNKGNFPGRFSGRQFSNSRSEMNVSTLELGDSALYLCASSQNRGNEQYFGPGTRLTVT.